This T cell receptor beta chain originates from a study of cytomegalovirus exposure and HLA in healthy donors. With regard to this clone: Its target is unknown.

Study-level findings and limits: A later analysis found common viral pathogens apparently linked to several of the most significant clusters. For cytomegalovirus status, the classifier reportedly gave diagnoses with high specificity and sensitivity. In a later analysis, V- and J-gene trimming of beta chains associated with a DCLRE1C missense variant, replicated independently.

The V end was cut by 4 bases, the J end by 8 bases, with 14 bases between. Germline CDR1 SQVTM, CDR2 ANQGSEA. There are 12 residues in the CDR3. 13 Jbeta primers and 60 Vbeta primers were used for the PCR. Produced via immunoSEQ multiplex PCR; TCRdb's table is partial and in-frame only. The sample shows roughly 100,000 clones, about 13% of them seen only once. This clonotype originated in a man aged 40-50 years in good health and CMV-seropositive. This chain uses TRBV29-1 with TRBJ1-1; no clear D gene. The sequencing input was PBMCs. CDR3 in amino acids: CSVGEAGLEAFF. CDR3 DNA sequence: TGCAGCGTTGGGGAGGCAGGACTCGAAGCTTTCTTT. The full variable domain, in which reference TRBV29-1 and TRBJ1-1 provide the parts outside the CDR3, is SAVISQKPSRDICQRGTSLTIQCQVDSQVTMMFWYRQQPGQSLTLIATANQGSEATYESGFVIDKFPISRPNLTFSTLTVSNMSPEDSSIYLCSVGEAGLEAFFGQGTRLTVV.